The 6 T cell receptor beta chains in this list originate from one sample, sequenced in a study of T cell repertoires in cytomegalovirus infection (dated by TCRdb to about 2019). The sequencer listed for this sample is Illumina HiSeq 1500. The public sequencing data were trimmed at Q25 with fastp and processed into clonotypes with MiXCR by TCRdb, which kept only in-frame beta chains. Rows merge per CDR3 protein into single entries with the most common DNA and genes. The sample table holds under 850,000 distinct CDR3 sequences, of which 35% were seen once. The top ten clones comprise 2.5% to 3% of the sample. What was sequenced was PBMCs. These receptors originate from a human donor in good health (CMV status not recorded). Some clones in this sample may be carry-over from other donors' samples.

The CDR3 DNA follows: TGTGCCAGTAGTATGGTGGGACGGAGCAATCAGCCCCAGCATTTT. Its translation: CASSMVGRSNQPQHF. The chain has TRBV19 and TRBJ1-5; weak D call: TRBD1 (5 bases). Per the germline V gene, CDR1 is LNHDA and CDR2 is SQIVND (reference sequence). The CDR3 is 15 residues long. V dropped 3 bases and J dropped 1 base, with 10 bases sitting between them.

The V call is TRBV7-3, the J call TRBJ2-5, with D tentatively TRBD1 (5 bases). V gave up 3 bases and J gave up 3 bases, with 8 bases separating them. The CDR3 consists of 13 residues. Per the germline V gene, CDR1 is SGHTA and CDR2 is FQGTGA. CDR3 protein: CASSFSREETQYF. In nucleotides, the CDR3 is TGTGCCAGCAGCTTCTCCAGGGAAGAGACCCAGTACTTC.

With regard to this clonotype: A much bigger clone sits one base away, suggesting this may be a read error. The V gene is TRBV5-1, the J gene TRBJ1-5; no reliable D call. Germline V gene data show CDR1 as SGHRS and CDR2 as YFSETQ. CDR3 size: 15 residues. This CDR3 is CASSPDPNSNQPKHF. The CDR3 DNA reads TGCGCCAGCAGCCCAGATCCCAATAGCAATCAGCCCAAGCATTTT.

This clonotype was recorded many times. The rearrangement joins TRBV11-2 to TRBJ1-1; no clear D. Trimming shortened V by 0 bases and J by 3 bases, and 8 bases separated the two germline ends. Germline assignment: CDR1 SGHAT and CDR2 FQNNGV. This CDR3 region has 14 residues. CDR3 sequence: CASSLDGQYTEAFF. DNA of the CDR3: TGTGCCAGCAGCTTAGATGGGCAGTACACTGAAGCTTTCTTT.

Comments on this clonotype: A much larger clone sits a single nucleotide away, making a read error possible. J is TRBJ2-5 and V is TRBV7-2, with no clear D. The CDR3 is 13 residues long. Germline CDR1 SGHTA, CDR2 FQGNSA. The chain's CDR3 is CASSRGSIETHYF. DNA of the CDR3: TGTGCCAGCAGCCGAGGATCGATAGAGACCCATTACTTC.

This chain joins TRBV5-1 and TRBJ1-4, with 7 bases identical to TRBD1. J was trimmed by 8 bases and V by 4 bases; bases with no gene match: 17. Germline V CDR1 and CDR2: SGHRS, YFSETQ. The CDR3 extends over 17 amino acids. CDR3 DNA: TGCGCCAGCAGCCTGTCTTCCCGGACAGGACCCCGGGAAAAACTGTTTTTT. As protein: CASSLSSRTGPREKLFF.